These 3 T cell receptor beta chains came from one sample sequenced in a study of T-cell memory formation after mild COVID-19. TCRdb reprocessed the 5' RACE reads via MiXCR and lists one record per CDR3 protein. The top ten hold roughly 8.7% of the sample, which has about 430,000 distinct CDR3 sequences, roughly 24% seen once. Material for sequencing was PBMCs or a T cell subset sorted from them (not recorded which). Every receptor here comes from an adult woman who had mild COVID-19 (a few samples of this study predate the infection). Cell type and time point are not known.

The chain carries TRBV24-1 and TRBJ2-3; D is perhaps TRBD1 (6 bases). Deletions cut 5 bases from V and 2 bases from J, with 16 bases between. Germline V gives CDR1 KGHDR, CDR2 SFDVKD. The length of the CDR3 is 16 residues. The CDR3, as DNA: TGTGCCACCAGTGCCCTGGGGGACACTATCACAGATACGCAGTATTTT. Translation gives CATSALGDTITDTQYF.

This clonotype was seen a few times. V is TRBV7-2 and J is TRBJ1-1, with D possibly matching TRBD1 (5 bases). CDR3 length: 13 amino acids. V lost 1 base to trimming and J lost 5 bases, with 8 bases between them. The germline gives CDR1 SGHTA, CDR2 FQGNSA. CDR3 nucleotide sequence: TGTGCCAGCAGCTTAGACAGGAGGACTGAAGCTTTCTTT. It codes for CASSLDRRTEAFF.

This clonotype was counted only a few times. The chain couples TRBV7-8 to TRBJ2-1; 8 bases line up with TRBD1. This CDR3 spans 15 amino acids. Losses at the gene ends were 5 bases for V and 8 bases for J; bases not matched to a gene: 11. Looked up from germline, CDR1 is SGHVS and CDR2 is FQNEAQ. CDR3 nucleotide sequence: TGTGCCAGCAGCCGACCGTTACAGGGGGGCGATGAGCAGTTCTTC. It is translated as CASSRPLQGGDEQFF.